This T cell receptor (beta chain) was sequenced during a study of early T cells in non-severe SARS-CoV-2 infection. V was pared by 1 base and J by 6 bases, with 9 bases between. Germline V lookup: CDR1 SEHNR, CDR2 FQNEAQ (reference sequence). CDR3 length: 13 residues. This clonotype was seen more than once but under ten times. Unique molecular identifiers tagged individual cDNA molecules. TCRdb used MiXCR to reprocess the 5' RACE reads, holding one entry per CDR3 protein. The repertoire holds 60,000 to 65,000 distinct CDR3 sequences, with around 13% as singletons. V is TRBV7-9 and J is TRBJ1-1; D perhaps matches TRBD1 (5 bases). The clonotype was recovered from an adult who was a healthcare worker with PCR-confirmed SARS-CoV-2 infection or an uninfected control (not recorded which). The source material was whole blood. CDR3 nucleotide sequence: TGTGCCAGCAGCTTAGGAACAGGATCTGAAGCTTTCTTT. It translates to CASSLGTGSEAFF.